This TCR beta chain was sequenced for a study of blood T cell repertoires in COVID-19. Overall study: COVID-19 samples, acute and convalescent, were from the United States, Italy and Spain. PBMCs, B-cell-depleted T cells, or T cells provided the cDNA or gDNA that made up the material.

The assay was immunoSEQ multiplex PCR, and TCRdb's table has in-frame clones only and misses some. This sample has about 460,000 clones; about 85% occur once, and the top ten carry approximately 8%. The age range of participants was 18 to 89 years, with residence in about two dozen US areas. Cohort allocation depended upon clinical history that participants reported. The CDR3 is 15 amino acids. Trimming left V 1 base short and J 7 bases short, with 16 bases between. Germline V CDR1 and CDR2: LGHDT, YNNKEL (reference sequence). The chain combines TRBV3-1 (or the pseudogene TRBV3-2) with TRBJ1-2; maybe TRBD1 (6 bases). The specimen sequenced was PBMCs or T cells enriched from blood (not recorded which). This clonotype was sampled from a woman aged 60-70 years who had recovered from COVID-19. The CDR3 loop reads CASSQARGGAIGYTF. The CDR3, as DNA: TGTGCCAGCAGCCAAGCAAGGGGGGGGGCTATTGGCTACACCTTC.